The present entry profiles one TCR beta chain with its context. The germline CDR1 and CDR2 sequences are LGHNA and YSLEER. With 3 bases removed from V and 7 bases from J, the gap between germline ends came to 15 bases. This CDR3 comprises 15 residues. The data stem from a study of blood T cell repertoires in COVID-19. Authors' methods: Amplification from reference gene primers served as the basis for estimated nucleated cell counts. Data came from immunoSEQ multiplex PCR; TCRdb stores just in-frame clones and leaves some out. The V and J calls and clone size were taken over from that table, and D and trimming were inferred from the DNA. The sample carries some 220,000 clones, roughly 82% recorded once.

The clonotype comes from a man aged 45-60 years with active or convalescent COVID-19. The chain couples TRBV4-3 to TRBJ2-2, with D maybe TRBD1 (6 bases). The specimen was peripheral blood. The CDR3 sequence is CASSHDRSGVGELFF. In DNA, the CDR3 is TGCGCCAGCAGCCATGACAGGTCCGGGGTCGGGGAGCTGTTTTTT.